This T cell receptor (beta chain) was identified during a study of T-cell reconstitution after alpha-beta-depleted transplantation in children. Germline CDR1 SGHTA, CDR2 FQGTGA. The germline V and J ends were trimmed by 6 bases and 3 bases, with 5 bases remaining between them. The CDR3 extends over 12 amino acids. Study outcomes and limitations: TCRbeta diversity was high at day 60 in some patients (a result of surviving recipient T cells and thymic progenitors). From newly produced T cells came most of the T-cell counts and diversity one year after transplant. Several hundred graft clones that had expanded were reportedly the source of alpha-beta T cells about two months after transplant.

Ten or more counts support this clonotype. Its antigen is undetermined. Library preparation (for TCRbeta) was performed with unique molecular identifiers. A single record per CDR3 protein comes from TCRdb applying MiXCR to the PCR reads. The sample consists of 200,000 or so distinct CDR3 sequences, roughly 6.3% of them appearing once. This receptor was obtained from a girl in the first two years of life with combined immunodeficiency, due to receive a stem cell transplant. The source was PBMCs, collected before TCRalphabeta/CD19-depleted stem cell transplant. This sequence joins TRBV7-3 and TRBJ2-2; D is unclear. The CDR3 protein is CASRHDTGELFF. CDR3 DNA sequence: TGTGCCAGCAGACACGACACCGGGGAGCTGTTTTTT.